A selection of T cell receptor beta chains follows, all from one sample in a study of beta chain features in type 1 diabetes. Only in-frame clones appear in the TCRdb table, and some are missing; sequencing was by immunoSEQ multiplex PCR. The sample lists about 360,000 clones, roughly 12% seen once, with 0.0095% to 0.013% in the top ten. The sequenced material came from naive CD4+ T cells from blood. The receptor source for this set is a woman aged 18-29 years with type 1 diabetes. Each CDR3 is given with its conserved first and last residue. The D gene is left open where the match is weak. Clone size is stated in some rows and not others, as once, few, many or a class when expanded.

cdr3_aa	cdr3_nt	v_call	j_call	clone_size	d_call
CASRGLPLYEQYF	TGTGCCAGCAGGGGACTTCCCCTCTACGAGCAGTACTTC	TRBV6-5	TRBJ2-7	.	.
CASSSFGTAEETQYF	TGTGCCAGCAGCTCCTTCGGGACAGCAGAAGAGACCCAGTACTTC	TRBV7-2	TRBJ2-5	.	TRBD1
CASSVGLRQETQYF	TGTGCCAGCAGCGTGGGACTCAGACAAGAGACCCAGTACTTC	TRBV9	TRBJ2-5	.	.
CAWSVRGGRPDTQYF	TGTGCCTGGAGTGTACGGGGCGGGAGACCAGATACGCAGTATTTT	TRBV30	TRBJ2-3	few	TRBD2
CASSRVASTDTQYF	TGTGCCAGCAGCCGCGTTGCGTCGACAGATACGCAGTATTTT	TRBV13	TRBJ2-3	few	.
CASSGQRAGGSYEQYF	TGTGCCAGCAGTGGACAAAGAGCGGGGGGCTCCTACGAGCAGTACTTC	TRBV25-1	TRBJ2-7	few	TRBD2
CASSGSTGSGEQFF	TGTGCCAGCAGCGGATCGACAGGGTCCGGTGAGCAGTTCTTC	TRBV5-4	TRBJ2-1	.	TRBD1
CATGSSYEQYF	TGTGCCACCGGGAGTTCCTACGAGCAGTACTTC	TRBV6-6	TRBJ2-7	.	.
CASRQGPNTGELFF	TGTGCCAGCAGACAGGGGCCGAACACCGGGGAGCTGTTTTTT	TRBV7-3	TRBJ2-2	.	TRBD1
CASSKEAETNQPQHF	TGTGCCAGTAGTAAAGAGGCGGAGACCAATCAGCCCCAGCATTTT	TRBV19	TRBJ1-5	.	.
CASSQLAEKLNEQFF	TGTGCCAGCAGCCAACTAGCGGAGAAGCTCAATGAGCAGTTCTTC	TRBV14	TRBJ2-1	few	TRBD2
CASSLEQGVTEAFF	TGTGCCAGCAGCCTTGAACAGGGCGTCACTGAAGCTTTCTTT	TRBV7-8	TRBJ1-1	.	.
CASSLGGRGGRYTDTQYF	TGTGCCAGCAGCTTGGGGGGCCGGGGCGGGAGGTACACAGATACGCAGTATTTT	TRBV5-4	TRBJ2-3	few	TRBD2
CASSPQPAGLLNTGELFF	TGTGCCAGCAGCCCCCAACCAGCGGGACTACTGAACACCGGGGAGCTGTTTTTT	TRBV9	TRBJ2-2	few	TRBD2
CASRIPGYEQYF	TGTGCCAGCAGGATACCCGGTTACGAGCAGTACTTC	TRBV28	TRBJ2-7	few	.
CASSFSQDQPQHF	TGTGCCAGCAGCTTCTCACAGGATCAGCCCCAGCATTTT	TRBV7-8	TRBJ1-5	.	.
CAISDRAQTQYF	TGTGCCATCAGTGACAGGGCACAGACCCAGTACTTC	TRBV10-3	TRBJ2-5	few	.
CASSQGGTSGKYEQYF	TGCGCCAGCAGCCAAGGTGGGACTAGCGGTAAATACGAGCAGTACTTC	TRBV4-1	TRBJ2-7	few	TRBD2
CASSPRFTLHF	TGTGCCAGCAGCCCTAGGTTCACCCTCCACTTT	TRBV7-2	TRBJ1-6	.	.
CASSSGGSGNQPQHF	TGTGCCAGCAGCTCGGGGGGGAGCGGCAATCAGCCCCAGCATTTT	TRBV7-9	TRBJ1-5	few	.
CASSFAGPNTEAFF	TGTGCCAGCAGTTTCGCGGGGCCGAACACTGAAGCTTTCTTT	TRBV28	TRBJ1-1	.	.
CASSISGSQGNEQFF	TGTGCCAGTAGTATCTCCGGGTCCCAAGGCAATGAGCAGTTCTTC	TRBV19	TRBJ2-1	few	.
CASSPNPRWNEQFF	TGTGCCAGCAGCCCAAACCCCAGATGGAATGAGCAGTTCTTC	TRBV11-2	TRBJ2-1	few	.
CASSGSIQETQYF	TGTGCCAGCAGCGGCTCCATCCAAGAGACCCAGTACTTC	TRBV11-2	TRBJ2-5	.	.
CASSLVAGDTGDTQYF	TGTGCCAGCAGCTTGGTAGCGGGGGACACCGGGGATACGCAGTATTTT	TRBV11-2	TRBJ2-3	few	TRBD2
CSTRAGNTEAFF	TGCAGCACCCGGGCGGGGAACACTGAAGCTTTCTTT	TRBV29-1	TRBJ1-1	few	.
CASSEYSGVGTQYF	TGTGCCAGCAGTGAATATAGCGGGGTTGGGACCCAGTACTTC	TRBV25-1	TRBJ2-5	.	TRBD2
CASSTGQGYEQYF	TGTGCCAGCAGCACGGGACAGGGGTACGAGCAGTACTTC	TRBV5-4	TRBJ2-7	few	TRBD1
CASIGGRRTDTQYF	TGTGCCAGCATTGGCGGGAGACGCACAGATACGCAGTATTTT	TRBV28	TRBJ2-3	.	TRBD2
CAWTSGNTDTQYF	TGTGCCTGGACTAGCGGCAACACAGATACGCAGTATTTT	TRBV30	TRBJ2-3	few	TRBD2
CASRPTSKNIQYF	TGTGCCAGCCGCCCGACTTCCAAAAACATTCAGTACTTC	TRBV25-1	TRBJ2-4	.	.
CASRPTGSYNSPLHF	TGTGCCAGCAGACCCACAGGTTCCTATAATTCACCCCTCCACTTT	TRBV11-2	TRBJ1-6	few	.
CASTTPGNKQYF	TGTGCCAGCACCACCCCCGGGAACAAGCAGTACTTC	TRBV13	TRBJ2-7	.	.
CASTTGQGYYEQYF	TGTGCCAGCACCACCGGACAGGGCTACTACGAGCAGTACTTC	TRBV6-6	TRBJ2-7	.	TRBD1
CASSRDSTGELFF	TGTGCCAGCAGTAGGGACAGTACCGGGGAGCTGTTTTTT	TRBV6-6	TRBJ2-2	few	TRBD1
CAISERAGEQFF	TGTGCCATCAGTGAGAGGGCAGGGGAGCAGTTCTTC	TRBV10-3	TRBJ2-1	.	.
CAWSVIEETPYGYTF	TGTGCCTGGAGTGTAATTGAGGAGACCCCCTATGGCTACACCTTC	TRBV30	TRBJ1-2	.	.
CASSQERAGRQYF	TGCGCCAGCAGCCAAGAGCGGGCGGGGAGGCAGTATTTT	TRBV4-3	TRBJ2-3	few	.